This TCR beta chain stems from a study of shared clonotypes between healthy human individuals. Study context: Three CD4 naive, three CD4 memory, two CD8 naive and one CD8 memory plate were used per donor.

Replicate sorted-subset PCRs were loaded with 150 to 250 ng DNA, tens of thousands of T cell genomes. Libraries were prepared by immunoSEQ multiplex PCR; TCRdb keeps only in-frame clonotypes and omits some of them. The data contain 2.5 million or so clones, around nine tenths of them singletons. Trimming left V 3 bases short and J 4 bases short, with 9 bases between. CDR1 SEHNR and CDR2 FQNEAQ come from the germline V gene (reference sequence). The CDR3 runs 13 residues. Of note for this clone: What it recognizes is unknown.

General observations from the study: Sequencing of the sorted subsets was shown by rarefaction to be incomplete despite large depth.

The TCR comes from a man younger than 35 in good health. The source material was naive CD4+ T cells sorted from blood. Subset of the sample: CD45RA+ positively selected. This chain connects TRBV7-9 to TRBJ1-1, with D tentatively TRBD1 (6 bases). In DNA form, the CDR3 reads TGTGCCAGCAGCTTCGAGGGGGGCACTGAAGCTTTCTTT. Residues: CASSFEGGTEAFF. Full variable domain (outside the CDR3, taken from reference TRBV7-9 and TRBJ1-1): DTGVSQNPRHKITKRGQNVTFRCDPISEHNRLYWYRQTLGQGPEFLTYFQNEAQLEKSRLLSDRFSAERPKGSFSTLEIQRTEQGDSAMYLCASSFEGGTEAFFGQGTRLTVV.